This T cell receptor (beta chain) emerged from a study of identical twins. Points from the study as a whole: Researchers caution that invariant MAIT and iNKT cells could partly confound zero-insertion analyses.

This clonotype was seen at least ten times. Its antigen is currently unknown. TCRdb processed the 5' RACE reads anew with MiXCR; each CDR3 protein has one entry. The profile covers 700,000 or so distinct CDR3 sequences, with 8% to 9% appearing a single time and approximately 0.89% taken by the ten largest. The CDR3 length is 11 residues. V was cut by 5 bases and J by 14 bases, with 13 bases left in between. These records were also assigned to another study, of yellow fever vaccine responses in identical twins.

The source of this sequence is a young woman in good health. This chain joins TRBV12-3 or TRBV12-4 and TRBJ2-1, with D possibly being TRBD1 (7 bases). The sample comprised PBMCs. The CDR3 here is CASSPDREEFF. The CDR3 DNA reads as TGTGCCAGCAGTCCCGACAGGGAGGAGTTCTTC.